One T cell receptor (beta chain) is described in this entry. These data come from a study of regulatory T cells in long-lasting Graves disease. Time point noted: persistent/refractory GD, antithyroid drugs over 5 years with positive TRAb. PBMC RNA served as the TCR library source. The V gene's germline CDR1 is SGHRS and CDR2 YFSETQ. Trimming removed 6 bases at V and 0 bases at J, with 21 bases between. CDR3 size: 17 residues. In building TCR beta libraries, iRepertoire HTBI primers were used together with Arm-PCR of CDR3 regions. TCRdb called the multiplex PCR reads again in MiXCR, with one record for every CDR3 protein. The sample lists 600,000 to 800,000 distinct CDR3 sequences; approximately 31% were seen once.

The specimen comprised peripheral blood mononuclear cells (PBMCs), sampled when the disease was refractory, from a patient treated with antithyroid drugs. V usage is TRBV5-1 and J usage is TRBJ2-5, with D possibly being TRBD1 (6 bases). This sequence was found in a female donor with Graves disease. The CDR3 spells CASTSLRTAEYQETQYF. In DNA, the CDR3 is TGCGCCAGCACTTCACTTAGGACAGCCGAGTACCAAGAGACCCAGTACTTC.